These 23 T cell receptor beta chains share one sample of origin, sequenced in a study of blood T cell repertoires in COVID-19. Libraries were prepared by immunoSEQ multiplex PCR; TCRdb keeps only in-frame clonotypes and omits some of them. The repertoire holds about 160,000 clones, approximately 91% seen once, with less than 2.5% in the top ten. The sequenced material came from peripheral blood. These receptors were collected from a man between 18 and 29 years old with acute or convalescent COVID-19.

The chain uses TRBV30 and TRBJ2-1, with 10 nucleotides matching TRBD2. This CDR3 is 11 amino acids long. The junction had 0 bases not matched to a gene; V was cut back by 5 bases and J by 8 bases. From germline, CDR1 is GTSNPN and CDR2 SVGIG (reference sequence). CDR3 in DNA: TGTGCCTGGGGGACTAGCGATGAGCAGTTCTTC. Amino acid sequence: CAWGTSDEQFF.

The V and J genes are TRBV5-1 and TRBJ2-2; TRBD1 matches 8 bases. Trimming at V came to 4 bases and at J to 2 bases, leaving 7 bases not matched to a gene. Germline CDR1 is SGHRS and CDR2 is YFSETQ. The CDR3 is made up of 16 amino acids. CDR3 bases: TGCGCCAGCAGCACAACAGGGGGTCGAAACACCGGGGAGCTGTTTTTT. Translation: CASSTTGGRNTGELFF.

This sequence joins TRBV6-1 and TRBJ1-1; the D gene is possibly TRBD1 (5 bases). This CDR3 spans 14 amino acids. The germline gives CDR1 MNHNS, CDR2 SASEGT. V was clipped by 3 bases and J by 1 base, with 9 bases between them. CDR3 loop: CASSEYRTNTEAFF. CDR3 nucleotide sequence: TGTGCCAGCAGTGAGTACAGGACGAACACTGAAGCTTTCTTT.

The chain links TRBV19 to TRBJ1-5; 8 positions match TRBD1. The CDR3 runs to 15 residues. Trimming took 9 bases from V and 2 from J; bases not matched to a gene: 9. Germline V gene sequence: CDR1 LNHDA, CDR2 SQIVND (reference sequence). The CDR3 reads CASVDRGVGNQPQHF. DNA for the CDR3: TGTGCCAGCGTCGACAGGGGCGTAGGCAATCAGCCCCAGCATTTT.

The chain uses TRBV19 and TRBJ2-1; 11 bases are a match to TRBD2. The CDR3 runs to 13 residues. Germline trimming cut 7 bases from V and 5 bases from J; bases unmatched to any gene: 1. CDR1 is LNHDA, CDR2 SQIVND, per germline (reference sequence). CDR3 bases: TGTGCCAGTAATAGCGGGAGGGACAATGAGCAGTTCTTC. This sequence encodes CASNSGRDNEQFF. The full variable domain, completed using reference TRBV19 and TRBJ2-1, is DGGITQSPKYLFRKEGQNVTLSCEQNLNHDAMYWYRQDPGQGLRLIYYSQIVNDFQKGDIAEGYSVSREKKESFPLTVTSAQKNPTAFYLCASNSGRDNEQFFGPGTRLTVL.

The chain recombines TRBV27 with TRBJ2-3; 11 positions agree with TRBD2. The CDR3 totals 14 residues. Per germline, CDR1 MNHEY and CDR2 SMNVEV (reference sequence). The V gene end was trimmed by 6 bases and the J gene end by 2 bases; junction bases not matched to a gene: 1. The CDR3 is CASRTSGATDTQYF. The CDR3 region has the DNA TGTGCCAGCAGGACTAGCGGGGCCACAGATACGCAGTATTTT.

The rearrangement uses TRBV9 and TRBJ1-6; 9 positions match TRBD1. V dropped 5 bases and J dropped 9; count of bases not matched to a gene: 6. From germline, CDR1 is SGDLS and CDR2 YYNGEE. This CDR3 contains 14 residues. The CDR3 loop is CASRGDRVSSPLHF. The CDR3 region has the DNA TGTGCCAGCAGAGGGGACAGGGTTTCTTCACCCCTCCACTTT.

The chain carries TRBV6-5 and TRBJ2-7, with D possibly matching TRBD2 (5 bases). Trimming left V 5 bases short and J 4 bases short, with 12 bases between. Germline-derived CDR1 and CDR2 are MNHEY and SVGAGI. There are 13 residues in the CDR3. CDR3 loop: CASSRPGTYEQYF. As DNA, the CDR3 is TGTGCCAGCAGTCGGCCGGGAACATACGAGCAGTACTTC.

This sequence joins TRBV18 and TRBJ1-2, with a tentative D call TRBD1 (5 bases). Germline CDR1 is KGHSH and CDR2 is LQKENI. V was shortened by 6 bases and J by 4 bases, with 12 bases between the two germline ends. There are 13 residues in the CDR3. CDR3: CASSGQSSYGYTF. The CDR3 DNA sequence: TGTGCCAGCTCGGGGCAGAGCTCCTATGGCTACACCTTC.

The rearrangement uses TRBV9 and TRBJ1-1; D not resolved. The CDR3 covers 15 residues. Per germline, CDR1 SGDLS and CDR2 YYNGEE. Trimming removed 4 bases from V and 2 bases from J, with 15 bases in between. The CDR3 DNA follows: TGTGCCAGCAGCCCAGAGGTGGGAGGAAACACTGAAGCTTTCTTT. Translation: CASSPEVGGNTEAFF.

V and J are TRBV18 and TRBJ2-7; 8 bases are shared with TRBD2. Germline V gene data show CDR1 as KGHSH and CDR2 as LQKENI. J was trimmed by 1 base and V by 5 bases; bases with no gene match: 4. There are 14 residues in the CDR3. CDR3 protein: CASSGTSGSYEQYF. The DNA of the CDR3 is TGTGCCAGCTCAGGAACTAGCGGATCCTACGAGCAGTACTTC.

V is TRBV18 and J is TRBJ1-2; TRBD1 matches 7 bases. Trimming took 5 bases from V and 13 from J; bases not matched to a gene: 13. The germline CDR1 and CDR2 sequences are KGHSH and LQKENI. This CDR3 has 13 residues. For the CDR3, the DNA is TGTGCCAGCTCAGAGAAGGGACAGAGAATACGCACCTTC. It is translated as CASSEKGQRIRTF. Full variable domain (outside the CDR3, taken from reference TRBV18 and TRBJ1-2): NAGVMQNPRHLVRRRGQEARLRCSPMKGHSHVYWYRQLPEEGLKFMVYLQKENIIDESGMPKERFSAEFPKEGPSILRIQQVVRGDSAAYFCASSEKGQRIRTFGSGTRLTVV.

The V and J genes are TRBV6-5 and TRBJ2-2; 7 nucleotides align to TRBD1. CDR1 is MNHEY and CDR2 is SVGAGI in the germline V gene. The CDR3 is 14 residues long. The J segment lost 5 bases and the V segment lost 7 bases, leaving 7 bases of the junction unmatched. The CDR3 reads CASIDRAATGELFF. In DNA, the CDR3 is TGTGCCAGCATAGACAGGGCGGCTACCGGGGAGCTGTTTTTT.

This clone was counted ten times or more. This chain connects TRBV5-1 to TRBJ2-1; D possibly corresponds to TRBD1 (6 bases). Germline CDR1 SGHRS, CDR2 YFSETQ. The CDR3 spans 15 residues. The V end was cut by 2 bases, the J end by 7 bases, with 16 bases between. The CDR3 here is CASSFWQGTWNEQFF. The CDR3 nucleotides read TGCGCCAGCAGCTTTTGGCAGGGGACCTGGAATGAGCAGTTCTTC.

This clone was counted once. The chain combines TRBV10-1 with TRBJ2-5; tentative D call: TRBD2 (5 bases). The CDR3 totals 13 residues. Germline loops: CDR1 WNHNN, CDR2 SYGVQD (reference sequence). Between the trimmed V and J ends, which lost 3 bases and 4 bases, there was a span of 9 bases. CDR3 loop: CASSEGGSETQYF. For the CDR3, the DNA is TGCGCCAGCAGTGAAGGCGGGTCAGAGACCCAGTACTTC.

The chain couples TRBV12-5 to TRBJ1-1, with D perhaps matching TRBD1 (6 bases). V lost 5 bases and J 2 bases, leaving 12 bases between the germline ends. Germline values: CDR1 LGHNT, CDR2 FRNRAP. This CDR3 is 14 amino acids long. CDR3 coding DNA: TGTGCTAGTGGTCTGTGGACAGCTAACACTGAAGCTTTCTTT. Protein: CASGLWTANTEAFF.

The V call is TRBV2, the J call TRBJ2-4; D may be TRBD2 (5 bases). This CDR3 comprises 12 residues. CDR1 and CDR2 from the germline V gene are SNHLY and FYNNEI. V was trimmed by 6 bases and J by 8 bases, leaving 11 bases between them. The CDR3 spells CASRGLRDIQYF. The CDR3 region has the DNA TGTGCCAGCAGGGGCCTGAGGGACATTCAGTACTTC.

The V gene is TRBV6-6, the J gene TRBJ1-4, with 9 positions matching TRBD1. CDR3 length: 15 residues. CDR1 and CDR2 from the germline V gene are MNHNY and SVGAGI (reference sequence). Germline trimming cut 0 bases from V and 7 bases from J; bases unmatched to any gene: 3. DNA for the CDR3: TGTGCCAGCAGTTACTCGACAGGGGGTCGTGAAAAACTGTTTTTT. It specifies CASSYSTGGREKLFF.

This chain uses TRBV30 with TRBJ1-1; D remains ambiguous. Trimming cost V 0 bases and J 0 bases, with 11 bases left between them. Germline lookup yields CDR1 GTSNPN and CDR2 SVGIG (reference sequence). CDR3 size: 15 residues. DNA of the CDR3: TGTGCCTGGAGTGTCCCGCGGGTAATGAACACTGAAGCTTTCTTT. Translating it yields CAWSVPRVMNTEAFF.

CDR3 nucleotide sequence: TGTGCCAGCAGCCGAAAGGGACAGGGGGACTATGGCTACACCTTC. Its translation: CASSRKGQGDYGYTF. The chain employs TRBV3-1 (or the pseudogene TRBV3-2) and TRBJ1-2; 11 positions match TRBD1. The CDR3 length is 15 residues. V lost 4 bases to trimming and J lost 3 bases; unmatched junction nucleotides: 4. Germline CDR1 reads LGHDT; CDR2 reads YNNKEL (reference sequence).

This chain links TRBV5-1 with TRBJ2-7; D perhaps matches TRBD1 (6 bases). The germline V gene has CDR1 SGHRS and CDR2 YFSETQ. The CDR3 extends over 15 amino acids. Trimming cost V 4 bases and J 0 bases, with 14 bases left between them. The CDR3 coding sequence is TGCGCCAGCAGCCCGGAGAACAGGGCCTCCTACGAGCAGTACTTC. The encoded protein is CASSPENRASYEQYF. Together with reference TRBV5-1 and TRBJ2-7, the CDR3 gives the full variable domain: KAGVTQTPRYLIKTRGQQVTLSCSPISGHRSVSWYQQTPGQGLQFLFEYFSETQRNKGNFPGRFSGRQFSNSRSEMNVSTLELGDSALYLCASSPENRASYEQYFGPGTRLTVT.

The J gene is TRBJ1-6, the V gene TRBV6-1; TRBD1 matches 7 bases. The germline V gene has CDR1 MNHNS and CDR2 SASEGT. The CDR3 length is 18 residues. V shed 1 base and J 5 bases; nucleotides not matched to a gene: 11. The CDR3 protein is CASSEGVAGTVNNSPLHF. The DNA of the CDR3 is TGTGCCAGCAGTGAAGGGGTGGCCGGGACAGTGAATAATTCACCCCTCCACTTT.

The chain links TRBV5-4 to TRBJ1-3, with 10 nucleotides matching TRBD1. V lost 7 bases, J lost 7 bases, and 11 bases stayed unmatched. The germline CDR1 and CDR2 sequences are SGHNT and YYREEE (reference sequence). The CDR3 has 15 amino acids. CDR3 residues: CASEGQGREGNTIYF. Written as DNA, the CDR3 is TGTGCCAGCGAGGGACAGGGGAGGGAAGGGAACACCATATATTTT.